The TCR beta chain under discussion was sequenced for a study of PD-L1 blockade in urothelial cancer. Study at large: Between 0 and 3 prior chemotherapy regimens had been given to patients.

Sequencing used immunoSEQ multiplex PCR; TCRdb keeps in-frame clones, though not all of them. The repertoire includes 55,000 to 70,000 clones, about 86% of them detected once, and less than 3% sits in the top ten. The CDR3 runs 12 residues. The germline V and J ends were trimmed by 4 bases and 8 bases, with 9 bases remaining between them. CDR1 KGHSH and CDR2 LQKENI come from the germline V gene. The V and J genes are TRBV18 and TRBJ1-3, with a possible D match to TRBD1 (5 bases). The sample was PBMCs, taken around atezolizumab (anti-PD-L1) treatment. This TCR was sampled from a middle-aged man with urothelial cancer. The CDR3 is CASSLGHDTIYF. In DNA, the CDR3 is TGTGCCAGCTCACTAGGACACGACACCATATATTTT.